This T cell receptor beta chain came from a study of T cells in Graves' hyperthyroidism and ophthalmopathy. CDR3 length: 13 residues. V trimming: 5 bases; J trimming: 5 bases; junction bases outside the gene matches: 5. In this sample, this clonotype turned up many times. RNA transcripts gave rise to amplified TCR beta CDR3 regions. The HTBI primer set drove a first-round RT-PCR of the TCR CDR3. TCRdb re-analysed the multiplex PCR reads in MiXCR, keeping a single row per CDR3 protein. The sample records around 300,000 distinct CDR3 sequences, approximately 23% being singletons. This chain connects TRBV12-3 or TRBV12-4 to TRBJ1-1; 7 bases align to TRBD1. The TCR comes from a man aged 30 to 45 with Graves' ophthalmopathy. The sample consisted of blood. As DNA, the CDR3 is TGTGCCAGCAGTACCGACAGGGTGACTGAAGCTTTCTTT. Protein product: CASSTDRVTEAFF.